This TCR beta chain is drawn from a study of synovial regulatory T cells in juvenile arthritis. CDR3 length: 16 amino acids. The record lacks a DNA sequence. Germline CDR1 reads MNHEY; CDR2 reads SMNVEV (reference sequence). Assay used: immunoSEQ multiplex PCR; TCRdb lists only in-frame clones, some missing. The table lists around 10,000 clones, with about 1% in the top ten. V usage is TRBV27 and J usage is TRBJ1-3. The sequencing input was Treg cells from blood. Noted subset: remaining (HLA-DR-negative) circulating blood Treg cells. This TCR came from a donor aged 2-35 years with juvenile idiopathic arthritis. CDR3 region: CASSPTYRVSGNTIYF.